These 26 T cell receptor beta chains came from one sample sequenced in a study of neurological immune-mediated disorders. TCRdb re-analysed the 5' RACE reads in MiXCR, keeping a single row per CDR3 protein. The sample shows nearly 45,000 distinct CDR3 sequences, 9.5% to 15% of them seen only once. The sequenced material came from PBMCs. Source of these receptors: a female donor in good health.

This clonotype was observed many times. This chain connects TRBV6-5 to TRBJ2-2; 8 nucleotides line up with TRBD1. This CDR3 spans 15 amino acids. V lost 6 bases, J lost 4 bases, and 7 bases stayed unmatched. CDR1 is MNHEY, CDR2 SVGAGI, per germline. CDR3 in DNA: TGTGCCAGCAGGACGACAGGGGCCGGCACCGGGGAGCTGTTTTTT. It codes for CASRTTGAGTGELFF.

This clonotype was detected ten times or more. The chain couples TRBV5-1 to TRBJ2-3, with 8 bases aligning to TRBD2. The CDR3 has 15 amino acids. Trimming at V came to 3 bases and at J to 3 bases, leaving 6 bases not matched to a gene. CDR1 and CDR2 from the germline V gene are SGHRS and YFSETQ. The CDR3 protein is CASSSTSARTDTQYF. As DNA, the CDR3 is TGCGCCAGCAGCTCGACTAGCGCGAGGACAGATACGCAGTATTTT.

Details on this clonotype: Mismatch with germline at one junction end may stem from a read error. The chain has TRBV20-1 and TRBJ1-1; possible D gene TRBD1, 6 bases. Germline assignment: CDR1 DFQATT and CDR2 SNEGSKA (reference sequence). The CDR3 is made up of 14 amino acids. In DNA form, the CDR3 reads TGCAGTGCTTCAGGGACAAACAGGAACAATGAAGCTTTCTTT. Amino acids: CSASGTNRNNEAFF.

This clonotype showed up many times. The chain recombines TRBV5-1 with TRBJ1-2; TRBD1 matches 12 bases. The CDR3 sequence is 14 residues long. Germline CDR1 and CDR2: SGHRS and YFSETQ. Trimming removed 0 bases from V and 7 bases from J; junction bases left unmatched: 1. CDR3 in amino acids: CASSLGDRGLGYTF. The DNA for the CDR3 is TGCGCCAGCAGCTTGGGGGACAGGGGGCTTGGCTACACCTTC. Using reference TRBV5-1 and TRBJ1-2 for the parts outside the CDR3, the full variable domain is KAGVTQTPRYLIKTRGQQVTLSCSPISGHRSVSWYQQTPGQGLQFLFEYFSETQRNKGNFPGRFSGRQFSNSRSEMNVSTLELGDSALYLCASSLGDRGLGYTFGSGTRLTVV.

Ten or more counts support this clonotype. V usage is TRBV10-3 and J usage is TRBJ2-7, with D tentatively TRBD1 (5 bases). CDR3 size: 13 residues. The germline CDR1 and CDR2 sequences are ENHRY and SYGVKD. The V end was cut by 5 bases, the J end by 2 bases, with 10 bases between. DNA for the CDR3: TGTGCCATCAGTAGACAGCTAACCTACGAGCAGTACTTC. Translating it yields CAISRQLTYEQYF.

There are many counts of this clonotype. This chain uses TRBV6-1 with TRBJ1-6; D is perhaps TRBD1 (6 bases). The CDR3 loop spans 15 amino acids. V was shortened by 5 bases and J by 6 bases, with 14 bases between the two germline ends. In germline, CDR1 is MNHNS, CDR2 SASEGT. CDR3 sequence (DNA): TGTGCCAGCAGTTCGACAGGAACTTTTAATTCACCCCTCCACTTT. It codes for CASSSTGTFNSPLHF.

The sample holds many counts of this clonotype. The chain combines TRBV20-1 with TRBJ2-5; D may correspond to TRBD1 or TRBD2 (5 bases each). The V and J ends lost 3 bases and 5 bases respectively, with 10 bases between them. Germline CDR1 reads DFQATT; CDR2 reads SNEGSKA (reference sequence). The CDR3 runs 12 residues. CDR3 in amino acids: CSASPGTETQYF. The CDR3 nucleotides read TGCAGTGCTAGCCCAGGGACGGAGACCCAGTACTTC.

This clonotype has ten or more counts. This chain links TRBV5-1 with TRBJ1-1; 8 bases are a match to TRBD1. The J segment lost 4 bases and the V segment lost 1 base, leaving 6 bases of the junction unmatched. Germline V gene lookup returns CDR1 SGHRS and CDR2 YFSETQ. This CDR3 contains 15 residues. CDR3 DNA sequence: TGCGCCAGCAGCTTGTCGACAGGGGTAGGCACTGAAGCTTTCTTT. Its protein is CASSLSTGVGTEAFF.

The CDR3 coding sequence is TGTGCCAGCGCCGGGACTCGGGCGGAAAAACTGTTTTTT. This encodes CASAGTRAEKLFF. The V gene is TRBV2, the J gene TRBJ1-4, with D perhaps matching TRBD1 (5 bases). Trimming pared 8 bases from V and 8 bases from J, leaving 15 bases between. Germline lookup yields CDR1 SNHLY and CDR2 FYNNEI. CDR3 length: 13 amino acids.

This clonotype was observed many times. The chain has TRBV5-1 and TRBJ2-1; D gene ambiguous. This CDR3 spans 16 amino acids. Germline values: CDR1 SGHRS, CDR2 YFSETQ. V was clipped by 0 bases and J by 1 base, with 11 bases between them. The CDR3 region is CASSLDGSRSYNEQFF. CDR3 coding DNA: TGCGCCAGCAGCTTGGACGGATCCAGGTCCTACAATGAGCAGTTCTTC.

In DNA form, the CDR3 reads TGTGCCAGCAGCTTAAACGGGCAGGGGGCTGAAAAACTGTTTTTT. This encodes CASSLNGQGAEKLFF. The chain combines TRBV7-2 with TRBJ1-4; 8 nucleotides line up with TRBD1. The CDR3 runs 15 residues. V shed 2 bases and J 7 bases; nucleotides not matched to a gene: 6. From germline, CDR1 is SGHTA and CDR2 FQGNSA. The complete variable domain, with remaining parts taken from reference TRBV7-2 and TRBJ1-4, reads GAGVSQSPSNKVTEKGKDVELRCDPISGHTALYWYRQSLGQGLEFLIYFQGNSAPDKSGLPSDRFSAERTGGSVSTLTIQRTQQEDSAVYLCASSLNGQGAEKLFFGSGTQLSVL.

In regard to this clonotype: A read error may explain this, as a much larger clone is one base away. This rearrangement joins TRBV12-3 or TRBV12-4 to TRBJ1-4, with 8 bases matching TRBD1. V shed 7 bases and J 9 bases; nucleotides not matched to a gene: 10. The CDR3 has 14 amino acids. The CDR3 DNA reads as TGTGCCAGCACTGGACAGGGTCAGGGTAAAAAACTGTTTTTT. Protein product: CASTGQGQGKKLFF.

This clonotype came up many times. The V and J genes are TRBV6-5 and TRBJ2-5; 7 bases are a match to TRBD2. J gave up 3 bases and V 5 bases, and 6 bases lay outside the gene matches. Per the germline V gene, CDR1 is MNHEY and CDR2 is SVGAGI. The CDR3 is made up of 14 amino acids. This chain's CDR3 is CASSPGTTEETQYF. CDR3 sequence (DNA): TGTGCCAGCAGTCCCGGGACTACTGAAGAGACCCAGTACTTC.

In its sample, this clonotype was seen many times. As DNA, the CDR3 is TGCAGCGCAGGGGGACTAGCGGGAGTCGATGAGCAGTTCTTC. The encoded protein is CSAGGLAGVDEQFF. V is TRBV20-1 and J is TRBJ2-1; 14 bases align to TRBD2. This CDR3 comprises 14 residues. Germline lookup yields CDR1 DFQATT and CDR2 SNEGSKA (reference sequence).

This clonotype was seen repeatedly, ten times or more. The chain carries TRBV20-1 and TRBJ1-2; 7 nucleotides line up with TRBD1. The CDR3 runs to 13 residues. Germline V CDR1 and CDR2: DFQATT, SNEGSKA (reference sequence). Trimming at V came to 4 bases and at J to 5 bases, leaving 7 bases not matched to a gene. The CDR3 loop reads CSATGTEGYGYTF. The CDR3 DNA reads TGCAGTGCTACCGGGACAGAGGGATATGGCTACACCTTC.

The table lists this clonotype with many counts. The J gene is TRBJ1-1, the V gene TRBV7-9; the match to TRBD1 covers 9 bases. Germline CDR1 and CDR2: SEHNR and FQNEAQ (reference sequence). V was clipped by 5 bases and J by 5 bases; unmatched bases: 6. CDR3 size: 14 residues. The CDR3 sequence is CASSAHRGRTEAFF. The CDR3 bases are TGTGCCAGCAGCGCCCACAGGGGGCGGACTGAAGCTTTCTTT. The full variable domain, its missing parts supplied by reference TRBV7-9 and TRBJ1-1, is DTGVSQNPRHKITKRGQNVTFRCDPISEHNRLYWYRQTLGQGPEFLTYFQNEAQLEKSRLLSDRFSAERPKGSFSTLEIQRTEQGDSAMYLCASSAHRGRTEAFFGQGTRLTVV.

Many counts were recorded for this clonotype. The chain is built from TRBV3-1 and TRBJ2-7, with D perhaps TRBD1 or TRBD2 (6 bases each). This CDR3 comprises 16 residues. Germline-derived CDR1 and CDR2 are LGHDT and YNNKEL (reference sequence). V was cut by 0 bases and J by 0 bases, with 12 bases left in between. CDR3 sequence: CASSQDMGGVSYEQYF. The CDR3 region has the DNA TGTGCCAGCAGCCAAGATATGGGGGGCGTCTCCTACGAGCAGTACTTC.

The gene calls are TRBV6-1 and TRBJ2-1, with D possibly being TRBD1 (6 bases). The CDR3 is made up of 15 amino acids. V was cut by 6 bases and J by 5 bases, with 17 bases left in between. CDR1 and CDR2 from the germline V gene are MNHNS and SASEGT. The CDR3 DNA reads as TGTGCCAGCAGAACTGACAGGTCGAAAAACAATGAGCAGTTCTTC. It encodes CASRTDRSKNNEQFF.

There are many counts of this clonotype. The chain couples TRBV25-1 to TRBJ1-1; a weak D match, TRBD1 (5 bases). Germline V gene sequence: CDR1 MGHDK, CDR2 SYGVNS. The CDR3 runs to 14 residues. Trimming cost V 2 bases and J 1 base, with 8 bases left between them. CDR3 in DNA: TGTGCCAGCAGTGAAATCGGGGGGAACACTGAAGCTTTCTTT. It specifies CASSEIGGNTEAFF.

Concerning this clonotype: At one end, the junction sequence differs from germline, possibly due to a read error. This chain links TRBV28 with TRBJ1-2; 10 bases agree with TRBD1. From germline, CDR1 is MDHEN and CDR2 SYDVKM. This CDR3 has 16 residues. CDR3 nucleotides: TGTACCAGCAGGTCACCGGGACAGGGGAACCTTTATGGCCACACCTTC. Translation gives CTSRSPGQGNLYGHTF.

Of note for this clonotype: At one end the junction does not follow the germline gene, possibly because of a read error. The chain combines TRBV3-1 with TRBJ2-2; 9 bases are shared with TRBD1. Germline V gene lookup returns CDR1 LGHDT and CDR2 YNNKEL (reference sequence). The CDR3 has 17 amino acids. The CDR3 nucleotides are TGTGTCAGCAGCCAACCCCTGACGGGACAGGGCACCGGGGAGTTGTTTTTT. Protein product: CVSSQPLTGQGTGELFF.

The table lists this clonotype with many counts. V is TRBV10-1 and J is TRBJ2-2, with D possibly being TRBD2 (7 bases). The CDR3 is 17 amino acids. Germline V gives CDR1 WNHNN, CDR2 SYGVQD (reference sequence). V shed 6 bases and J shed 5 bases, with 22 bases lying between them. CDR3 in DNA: TGCGCCAGCAGCCCCCGGGGGGCTAGCGGCTGGACCGGGGAGCTGTTTTTT. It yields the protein CASSPRGASGWTGELFF.

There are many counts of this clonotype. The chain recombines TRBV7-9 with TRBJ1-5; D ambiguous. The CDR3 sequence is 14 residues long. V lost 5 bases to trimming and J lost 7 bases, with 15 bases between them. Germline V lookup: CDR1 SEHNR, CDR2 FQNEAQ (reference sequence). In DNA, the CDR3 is TGTGCCAGCAGCCCTAACTCGGGAAAGCAGCCCCAGCATTTT. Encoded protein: CASSPNSGKQPQHF.

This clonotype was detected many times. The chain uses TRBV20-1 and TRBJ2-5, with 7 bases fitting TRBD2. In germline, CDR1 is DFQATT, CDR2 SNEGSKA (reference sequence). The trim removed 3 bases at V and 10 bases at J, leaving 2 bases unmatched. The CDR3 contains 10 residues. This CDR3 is CSASREDQYF. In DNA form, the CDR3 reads TGCAGTGCTAGCCGGGAGGACCAGTACTTC.

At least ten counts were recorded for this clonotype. CDR3 amino acids: CASNSRGTNTGELFF. CDR3 DNA sequence: TGCGCCAGCAACTCGAGAGGGACGAACACCGGGGAGCTGTTTTTT. The J gene is TRBJ2-2, the V gene TRBV5-1, with a possible D match to TRBD2 (5 bases). From germline, CDR1 is SGHRS and CDR2 YFSETQ. This CDR3 has 15 amino acids. V was trimmed by 6 bases and J by 0 bases, leaving 12 bases between them.

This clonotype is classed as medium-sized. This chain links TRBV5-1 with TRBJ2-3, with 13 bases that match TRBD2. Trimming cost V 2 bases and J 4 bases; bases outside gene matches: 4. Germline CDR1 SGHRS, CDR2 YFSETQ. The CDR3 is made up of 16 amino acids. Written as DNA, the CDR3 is TGCGCCAGCAGCTTCGGGACTAGCGGGACCGCAGATACGCAGTATTTT. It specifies CASSFGTSGTADTQYF.